This TCR beta chain is drawn from a study of human T cells and chemical hapten exposure. Study-level information: Patients having alopecia areata, totalis or universalis were mostly female. Whole-study findings and limits: There was no change with DPC sensitization in TCRs above 1 in 1000 frequency.

This clonotype has more than one count but fewer than ten. The target antigen is unknown. This sample's time point: patch test 3, about 24 weeks after DPC sensitization. Treatment indicated: therapeutic diphenylcyclopropenone sensitization with weekly scalp DPC. Germline-derived CDR1 and CDR2 are SGHAT and FQDESV (reference sequence). V shed 4 bases and J shed 0 bases, with 18 bases lying between them. This CDR3 comprises 17 residues. Individual cDNA molecules (in the library) carried attached unique molecular identifiers. TCRdb reprocessed the RACE reads with MiXCR, giving one entry per CDR3 protein. Of about 190,000 distinct CDR3 sequences listed, about 22% were seen once; the top ten hold under 2.5%.

The sequenced sample was whole blood, obtained in connection with sensitization to the hapten diphenylcyclopropenone (DPC). This sequence was found in a middle-aged woman with alopecia areata. Some clones in this sample may be carry-over from other donors' samples. The rearrangement links TRBV11-1 to TRBJ1-2; D not certain. The CDR3 loop is CASSSSKGADPNYGYTF. The CDR3 nucleotides are TGTGCCAGCAGCTCATCGAAGGGTGCCGATCCTAACTATGGCTACACCTTC.